This TCR beta chain was recorded in a study of identical twins. Template switching added a universal primer binding site, and final cDNA carried unique molecular identifiers. TCRdb redid the calling of the 5' RACE reads with MiXCR, one entry per CDR3 protein. The sample lists 450,000 or so distinct CDR3 sequences; less than 20% were seen once. CDR1 is SGHRS and CDR2 is YFSETQ in the germline V gene. This CDR3 comprises 13 residues. Trimming left V 4 bases short and J 2 bases short, with 9 bases between. The clonotype comes from a man aged 50 or older in good health. The specimen was naive T cells sorted from blood. This sequence joins TRBV5-1 and TRBJ1-2; D call uncertain. The CDR3 nucleotides read TGCGCCAGCAGCCCTCTGGACAACTATGGCTACACCTTC. Translated, it gives CASSPLDNYGYTF.